This T cell receptor beta chain was captured in a study of blood T cell repertoires in COVID-19. Sequencing used immunoSEQ multiplex PCR; TCRdb keeps in-frame clones, though not all of them. The table includes 120,000 or so clones, about three quarters detected once. V shed 3 bases and J shed 1 base, with 6 bases lying between them. The CDR3 runs 13 residues. This sequence was found in a human donor with acute or convalescent COVID-19. The donor label of this sample is uncertain. The specimen sequenced was peripheral blood. V and J are TRBV12-3 or TRBV12-4 and TRBJ1-2, with D hard to call. The CDR3 DNA reads TGTGCCAGCAGTTTTACAGTTAACTATGGCTACACCTTC. Its protein product is CASSFTVNYGYTF.